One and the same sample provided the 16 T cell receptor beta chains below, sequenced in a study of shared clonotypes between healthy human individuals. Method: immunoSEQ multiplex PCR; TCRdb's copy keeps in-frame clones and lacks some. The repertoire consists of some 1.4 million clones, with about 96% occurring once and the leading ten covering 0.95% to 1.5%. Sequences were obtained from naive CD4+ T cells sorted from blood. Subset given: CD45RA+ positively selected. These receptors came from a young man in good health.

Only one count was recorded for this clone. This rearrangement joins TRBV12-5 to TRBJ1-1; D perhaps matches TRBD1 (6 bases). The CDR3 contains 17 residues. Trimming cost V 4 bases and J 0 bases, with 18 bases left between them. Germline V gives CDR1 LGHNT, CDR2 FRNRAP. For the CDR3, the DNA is TGTGCTAGTGGTTCCCCCGACAGGATCCCGATGAACACTGAAGCTTTCTTT. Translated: CASGSPDRIPMNTEAFF.

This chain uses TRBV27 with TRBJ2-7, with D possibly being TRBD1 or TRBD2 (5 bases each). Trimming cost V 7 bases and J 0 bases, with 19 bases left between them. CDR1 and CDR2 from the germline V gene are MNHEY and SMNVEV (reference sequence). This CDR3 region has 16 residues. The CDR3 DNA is TGTGCCAGCATGAGGGGCGTCCTTAAGAGCTCCTACGAGCAGTACTTC. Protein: CASMRGVLKSSYEQYF.

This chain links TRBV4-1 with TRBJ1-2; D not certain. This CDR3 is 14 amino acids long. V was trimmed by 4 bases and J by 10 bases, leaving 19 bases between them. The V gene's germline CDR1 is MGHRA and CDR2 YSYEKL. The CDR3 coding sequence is TGCGCCAGCAGCCCAAGACGGATCCAAGATGACTACACCTTC. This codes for CASSPRRIQDDYTF.

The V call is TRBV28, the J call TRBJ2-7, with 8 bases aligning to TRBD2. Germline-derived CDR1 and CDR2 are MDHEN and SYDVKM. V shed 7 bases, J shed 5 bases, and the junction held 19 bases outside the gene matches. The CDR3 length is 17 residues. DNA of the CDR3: TGTGCCAGCAACGAAGTACAGGGTCCAGCGGGAGACGACGAGCAGTACTTC. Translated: CASNEVQGPAGDDEQYF.

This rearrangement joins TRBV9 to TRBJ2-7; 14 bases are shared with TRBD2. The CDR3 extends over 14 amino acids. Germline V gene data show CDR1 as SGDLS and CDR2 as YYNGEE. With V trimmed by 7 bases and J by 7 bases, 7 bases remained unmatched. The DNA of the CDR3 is TGTGCCAGCTCCACCGGGACTAGCGGGGGAGAGCAGTACTTC. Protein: CASSTGTSGGEQYF. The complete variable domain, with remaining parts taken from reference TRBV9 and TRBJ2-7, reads DSGVTQTPKHLITATGQRVTLRCSPRSGDLSVYWYQQSLDQGLQFLIQYYNGEERAKGNILERFSAQQFPDLHSELNLSSLELGDSALYFCASSTGTSGGEQYFGPGTRLTVT.

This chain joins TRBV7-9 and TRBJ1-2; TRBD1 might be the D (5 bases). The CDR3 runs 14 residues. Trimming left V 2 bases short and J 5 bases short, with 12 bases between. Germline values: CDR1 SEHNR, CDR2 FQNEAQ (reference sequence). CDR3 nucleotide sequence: TGTGCCAGCAGCTTACCAGGGCTTGGGTATGGCTACACCTTC. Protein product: CASSLPGLGYGYTF.

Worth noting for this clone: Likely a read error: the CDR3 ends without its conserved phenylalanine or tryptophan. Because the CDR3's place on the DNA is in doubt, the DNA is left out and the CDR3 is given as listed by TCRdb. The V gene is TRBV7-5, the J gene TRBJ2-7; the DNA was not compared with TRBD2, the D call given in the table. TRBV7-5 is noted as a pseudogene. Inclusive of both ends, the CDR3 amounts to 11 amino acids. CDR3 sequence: CVRRLCSGRAG.

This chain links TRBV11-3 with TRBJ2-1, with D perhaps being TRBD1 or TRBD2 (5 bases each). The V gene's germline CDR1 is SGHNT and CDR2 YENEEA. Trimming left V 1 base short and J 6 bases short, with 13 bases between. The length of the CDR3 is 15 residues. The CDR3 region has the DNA TGTGCCAGCAGCTTAGGGGGGAGCGGTATCAATGAGCAGTTCTTC. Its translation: CASSLGGSGINEQFF.

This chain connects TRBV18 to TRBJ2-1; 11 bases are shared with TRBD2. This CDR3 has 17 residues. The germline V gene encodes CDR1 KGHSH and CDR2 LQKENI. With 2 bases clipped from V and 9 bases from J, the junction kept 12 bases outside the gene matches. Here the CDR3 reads CASSPVLRLAGGVEQFF. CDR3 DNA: TGTGCCAGCTCACCAGTTTTACGGCTAGCGGGAGGTGTTGAGCAGTTCTTC.

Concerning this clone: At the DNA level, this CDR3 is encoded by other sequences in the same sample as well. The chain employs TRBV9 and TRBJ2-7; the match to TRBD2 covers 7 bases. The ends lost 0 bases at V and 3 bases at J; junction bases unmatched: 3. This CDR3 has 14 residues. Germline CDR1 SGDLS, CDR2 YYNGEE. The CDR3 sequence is CASSVASGGYEQYF. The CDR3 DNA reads TGTGCCAGCAGCGTAGCTAGCGGAGGCTACGAGCAGTACTTC.

This CDR3 reads CSVDWGLVDTQYF. The CDR3 DNA follows: TGCAGCGTTGATTGGGGCTTGGTGGATACGCAGTATTTT. The gene calls are TRBV29-1 and TRBJ2-3; perhaps TRBD1 as D (5 bases). Germline-derived CDR1 and CDR2 are SQVTM and ANQGSEA. The CDR3 contains 13 residues. The germline V and J ends were trimmed by 3 bases and 6 bases, with 13 bases remaining between them.

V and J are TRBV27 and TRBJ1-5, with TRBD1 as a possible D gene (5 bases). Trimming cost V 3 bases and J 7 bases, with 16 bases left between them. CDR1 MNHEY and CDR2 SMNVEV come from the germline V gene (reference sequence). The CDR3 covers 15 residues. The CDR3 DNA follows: TGTGCCAGCAGTTTGTTGTCGGGGGTGCGGCAGCCCCAGCATTTT. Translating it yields CASSLLSGVRQPQHF.

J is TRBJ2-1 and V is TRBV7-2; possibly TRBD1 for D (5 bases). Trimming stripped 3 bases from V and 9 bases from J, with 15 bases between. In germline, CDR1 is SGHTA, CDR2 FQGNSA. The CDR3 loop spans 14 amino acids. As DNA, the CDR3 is TGTGCCAGCAGCTTGGCTATTAGTAGGGGTGAGCAGTTCTTC. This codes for CASSLAISRGEQFF.

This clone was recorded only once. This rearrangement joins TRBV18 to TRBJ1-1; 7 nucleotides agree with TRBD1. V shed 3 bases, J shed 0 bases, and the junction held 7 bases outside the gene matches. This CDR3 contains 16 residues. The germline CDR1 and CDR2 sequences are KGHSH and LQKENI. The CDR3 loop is CASSPQQGVLNTEAFF. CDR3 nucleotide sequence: TGTGCCAGCTCACCCCAGCAGGGGGTTTTGAACACTGAAGCTTTCTTT.

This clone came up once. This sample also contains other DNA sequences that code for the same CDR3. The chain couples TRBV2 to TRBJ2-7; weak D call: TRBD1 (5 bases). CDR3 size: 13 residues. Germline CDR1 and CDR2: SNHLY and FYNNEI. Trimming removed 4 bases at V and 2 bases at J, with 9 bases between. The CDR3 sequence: CASSGQGTYEQYF. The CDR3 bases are TGTGCCAGCAGTGGCCAGGGCACCTACGAGCAGTACTTC. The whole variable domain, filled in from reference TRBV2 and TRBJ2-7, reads EPEVTQTPSHQVTQMGQEVILRCVPISNHLYFYWYRQILGQKVEFLVSFYNNEISEKSEIFDDQFSVERPDGSNFTLKIRSTKLEDSAMYFCASSGQGTYEQYFGPGTRLTVT.

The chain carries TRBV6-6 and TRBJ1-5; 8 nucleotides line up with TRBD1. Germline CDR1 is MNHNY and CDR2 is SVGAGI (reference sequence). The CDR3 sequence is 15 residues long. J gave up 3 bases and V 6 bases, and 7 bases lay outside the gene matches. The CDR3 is CASRATGGPNQPQHF. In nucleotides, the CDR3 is TGTGCCAGCAGAGCAACAGGGGGACCCAATCAGCCCCAGCATTTT.